These 31 T cell receptor beta chains were sequenced from one sample in a study of cytomegalovirus exposure and HLA in healthy donors (TCRdb year 2017). The library was generated by the immunoSEQ multiplex PCR assay. In TCRdb, the immuneACCESS table is reduced to in-frame sequences with V and J assigned. These tables do not hold every clone; where another copy was compared, an unresolved V gene accounts for under half, and the others remain unexplained. For this sample there are 20,000 to 25,000 clones; 97% appear just once. 10% of the sample lies in the top ten. Material: PBMCs. The source of these receptors is a man younger than 40 in good health and CMV-seropositive.

The chain combines TRBV7-2 with TRBJ1-2; D remains ambiguous. CDR3 length equals 13 residues. Trimming took off 1 base at V and 5 bases at J, with 8 bases between the two ends. CDR1 SGHTA and CDR2 FQGNSA come from the germline V gene. The CDR3 sequence is CASSLGQRYGYTF. DNA for the CDR3: TGTGCCAGCAGCTTAGGGCAGAGGTATGGCTACACCTTC.

This chain links TRBV5-1 with TRBJ1-1, with D maybe TRBD1 (6 bases). Germline assignment: CDR1 SGHRS and CDR2 YFSETQ. The CDR3 is 18 residues long. Between the trimmed V and J ends, which lost 3 bases and 0 bases, there was a span of 21 bases. CDR3 DNA sequence: TGCGCCAGCAGCTCGAAAGCGAGGGGGGGAGGAATGAACACTGAAGCTTTCTTT. It encodes CASSSKARGGGMNTEAFF.

The CDR3 loop reads CASSGDTANGNTIYF. For the CDR3, the DNA is TGTGCCAGCTCAGGGGACACCGCAAATGGAAACACCATATATTTT. This chain uses TRBV18 with TRBJ1-3, with D possibly being TRBD1 (6 bases). V lost 5 bases to trimming and J lost 3 bases, with 14 bases between them. CDR1 KGHSH and CDR2 LQKENI come from the germline V gene. This CDR3 comprises 15 residues.

This chain uses TRBV7-2 with TRBJ2-7; D is ambiguous. The CDR3 sequence is 13 residues long. Germline V gene sequence: CDR1 SGHTA, CDR2 FQGNSA. V lost 1 base and J 6 bases, leaving 10 bases between the germline ends. The CDR3 protein is CASSLVVVSEQYF. In DNA form, the CDR3 reads TGTGCCAGCAGCTTAGTAGTCGTATCCGAGCAGTACTTC. Supplemented by reference TRBV7-2 and TRBJ2-7, the full variable domain reads GAGVSQSPSNKVTEKGKDVELRCDPISGHTALYWYRQSLGQGLEFLIYFQGNSAPDKSGLPSDRFSAERTGGSVSTLTIQRTQQEDSAVYLCASSLVVVSEQYFGPGTRLTVT.

The J gene is TRBJ2-1, the V gene TRBV7-3; a possible D gene is TRBD1 (5 bases). V shed 1 base and J shed 10 bases, with 11 bases lying between them. The CDR3 is made up of 13 amino acids. Germline V gives CDR1 SGHTA, CDR2 FQGTGA. The CDR3 region is CASSLNGAEEQFF. DNA of the CDR3: TGTGCCAGCAGCTTAAATGGGGCAGAGGAGCAGTTCTTC.

The chain couples TRBV5-1 to TRBJ1-2, with 9 positions matching TRBD1. This CDR3 spans 15 amino acids. With 4 bases clipped from V and 7 bases from J, the junction kept 11 bases outside the gene matches. Germline lookup yields CDR1 SGHRS and CDR2 YFSETQ. For the CDR3, the DNA is TGCGCCAGCAGCGAACCGGGACAGGGTAAACTTGGCTACACCTTC. The encoded protein is CASSEPGQGKLGYTF.

J is TRBJ2-3 and V is TRBV7-2; unclear D gene. Trimming took 1 base from V and 6 from J, leaving 14 bases between them. This CDR3 has 15 residues. Germline CDR1 SGHTA, CDR2 FQGNSA. For the CDR3, the DNA is TGTGCCAGCAGCTTAGGAGGAAGTAGAATGGATACGCAGTATTTT. As protein: CASSLGGSRMDTQYF.

The chain employs TRBV4-3 and TRBJ1-1, with a possible D match to TRBD1 (5 bases). Per the germline V gene, CDR1 is LGHNA and CDR2 is YSLEER. The CDR3 length is 15 residues. With 4 bases removed from V and 2 bases from J, the gap between germline ends came to 14 bases. This CDR3 reads CASSLTGGTNTEAFF. The CDR3 DNA reads as TGCGCCAGCAGCCTTACTGGTGGGACTAACACTGAAGCTTTCTTT.

The chain is built from TRBV4-3 and TRBJ2-7; 9 nucleotides line up with TRBD2. The CDR3 extends over 17 amino acids. Trimming removed 0 bases from V and 3 bases from J; junction bases left unmatched: 9. Germline V CDR1 and CDR2: LGHNA, YSLEER. The DNA of the CDR3 is TGCGCCAGCAGCCAAGACGAGGTAGCGGGAGTAGACTACGAGCAGTACTTC. Protein sequence: CASSQDEVAGVDYEQYF.

In DNA, the CDR3 is TGTGCCAGCAGTTTAAAGGGGGTCGGGCACACTGAAGCTTTCTTT. Protein: CASSLKGVGHTEAFF. J is TRBJ1-1 and V is TRBV28; TRBD1 is a possible D gene (6 bases). The CDR3 runs to 15 residues. Trimming cost V 2 bases and J 3 bases, with 13 bases left between them. Germline V gene sequence: CDR1 MDHEN, CDR2 SYDVKM.

The chain is built from TRBV28 and TRBJ2-3; 14 nucleotides agree with TRBD2. Per germline, CDR1 MDHEN and CDR2 SYDVKM. V lost 4 bases, J lost 3 bases, and 9 bases stayed unmatched. The CDR3 covers 18 residues. CDR3 in amino acids: CASSSPGTSGRRTDTQYF. The CDR3 DNA follows: TGTGCCAGCAGTTCCCCTGGGACTAGCGGGAGAAGGACAGATACGCAGTATTTT.

The V call is TRBV5-1, the J call TRBJ2-7; TRBD2 matches 13 bases. Germline CDR1 and CDR2: SGHRS and YFSETQ. The V segment lost 2 bases and the J segment 6 bases; nucleotides outside the gene matches: 5. There are 15 residues in the CDR3. CDR3 in DNA: TGCGCCAGCAGCTTTACTAGCGGGAGGGGTGGCGAGCAGTACTTC. Translated, it gives CASSFTSGRGGEQYF. The variable domain in full, completed from reference TRBV5-1 and TRBJ2-7, reads KAGVTQTPRYLIKTRGQQVTLSCSPISGHRSVSWYQQTPGQGLQFLFEYFSETQRNKGNFPGRFSGRQFSNSRSEMNVSTLELGDSALYLCASSFTSGRGGEQYFGPGTRLTVT.

CDR3 amino acids: CASSLARTGLPGGEQYF. CDR3 sequence (DNA): TGTGCCAGCAGTTTAGCACGAACCGGACTGCCAGGGGGAGAGCAGTACTTC. V gene TRBV27 combines with J gene TRBJ2-7; 7 bases map to TRBD1. CDR3 length: 17 amino acids. V gave up 2 bases and J gave up 7 bases; unmatched junction bases: 17. CDR1 is MNHEY and CDR2 is SMNVEV in the germline V gene (reference sequence).

The J gene is TRBJ2-7, the V gene TRBV6-5, with a possible D match to TRBD2 (6 bases). Germline V gene lookup returns CDR1 MNHEY and CDR2 SVGAGI. This CDR3 is built from 15 residues. The V end lost 7 bases, the J end lost 2 bases, and 18 bases lay between the germline ends. The CDR3 DNA reads as TGTGCCAGCACGGGACTCATCAGGGACCCCTACGAGCAGTACTTC. Translating it yields CASTGLIRDPYEQYF.

The chain recombines TRBV6-5 with TRBJ1-3; 7 bases align to TRBD1. Germline loops: CDR1 MNHEY, CDR2 SVGAGI. V was pared by 6 bases and J by 2 bases, with 4 bases of the junction left unmatched. There are 14 residues in the CDR3. The CDR3: CASRPDRAGNTIYF. CDR3 nucleotide sequence: TGTGCCAGCAGGCCCGACAGGGCTGGAAACACCATATATTTT.

The rearrangement uses TRBV7-9 and TRBJ1-1; no firm D call. The CDR3 contains 14 residues. Trimming pared 2 bases from V and 1 base from J, leaving 8 bases between. Germline CDR1 and CDR2: SEHNR and FQNEAQ (reference sequence). CDR3 coding DNA: TGTGCCAGCAGCTTAAACTCAAAGAACACTGAAGCTTTCTTT. Translating it yields CASSLNSKNTEAFF.

The chain recombines TRBV4-1 with TRBJ2-1; D gene uncertain. The V end lost 8 bases, the J end lost 6 bases, and 8 bases lay between the germline ends. The V gene's germline CDR1 is MGHRA and CDR2 YSYEKL. The CDR3 loop spans 11 amino acids. The CDR3 loop reads CASGPPNEQFF. CDR3 nucleotide sequence: TGCGCCAGCGGGCCCCCCAATGAGCAGTTCTTC.

The chain is built from TRBV18 and TRBJ2-5; 9 positions agree with TRBD1. Unmatched junction bases numbered 7, after V lost 6 bases and J lost 2 bases. The CDR3 loop spans 15 amino acids. The germline V gene has CDR1 KGHSH and CDR2 LQKENI. In nucleotides, the CDR3 is TGTGCCAGCTCCCTGGGACAGGGCAATCAAGAGACCCAGTACTTC. This sequence encodes CASSLGQGNQETQYF.

The V call is TRBV6-1, the J call TRBJ1-1, with TRBD1 matching 7 bases. There are 14 residues in the CDR3. Trimming removed 6 bases from V and 4 bases from J; junction bases left unmatched: 8. Germline CDR1 MNHNS, CDR2 SASEGT. The CDR3 here is CASRAGGLLTEAFF. CDR3 coding DNA: TGTGCCAGCAGAGCAGGGGGTTTGCTCACTGAAGCTTTCTTT.

The chain combines TRBV15 with TRBJ1-1; D remains unclear. There are 14 residues in the CDR3. Trimming took off 4 bases at V and 4 bases at J, with 13 bases between the two ends. CDR1 and CDR2 (germline): LNHNV, YYDKDF (reference sequence). The CDR3 DNA follows: TGTGCCACCAGCATCTCTTGGAGTTCCACTGAAGCTTTCTTT. This encodes CATSISWSSTEAFF.

This chain joins TRBV18 and TRBJ1-2, with TRBD1 identical over 11 bases. J was trimmed by 3 bases and V by 3 bases; bases with no gene match: 6. Germline assignment: CDR1 KGHSH and CDR2 LQKENI. The CDR3 covers 16 residues. CDR3 in DNA: TGTGCCAGCTCACCCCTTGGACAGGGGGCGGACTATGGCTACACCTTC. It encodes CASSPLGQGADYGYTF.

The chain is built from TRBV4-3 and TRBJ1-2; D possibly corresponds to TRBD1 (6 bases). Germline CDR1 reads LGHNA; CDR2 reads YSLEER. This CDR3 comprises 13 residues. Trimming took off 1 base at V and 11 bases at J, with 14 bases between the two ends. CDR3 region: CASSQVTGLGYTF. For the CDR3, the DNA is TGCGCCAGCAGCCAAGTTACAGGGTTGGGTTACACCTTC.

This chain joins TRBV5-1 and TRBJ2-4, with 9 positions matching TRBD2. After removal of 1 base from V and 8 bases from J, the junction contained 16 bases not matched to a gene. CDR1 SGHRS and CDR2 YFSETQ come from the germline V gene. The CDR3 extends over 18 amino acids. The CDR3 sequence is CASSLPGGLAGTKDIQYF. The CDR3 bases are TGCGCCAGCAGCTTGCCCGGAGGGCTAGCGGGAACGAAAGACATTCAGTACTTC.

The chain carries TRBV7-2 and TRBJ2-7; D is possibly TRBD2 (6 bases). The germline V gene encodes CDR1 SGHTA and CDR2 FQGNSA. The CDR3 sequence is 14 residues long. The V and J ends lost 5 bases and 3 bases respectively, with 14 bases between them. The CDR3 DNA sequence: TGTGCCAGCAGCCCGGAGGGCTCCATCTACGAGCAGTACTTC. Amino acids: CASSPEGSIYEQYF. Full variable domain (remainder filled in from reference TRBV7-2 and TRBJ2-7): GAGVSQSPSNKVTEKGKDVELRCDPISGHTALYWYRQSLGQGLEFLIYFQGNSAPDKSGLPSDRFSAERTGGSVSTLTIQRTQQEDSAVYLCASSPEGSIYEQYFGPGTRLTVT.

The genes are TRBV5-1 and TRBJ1-1, with 7 bases aligning to TRBD1. This CDR3 spans 15 amino acids. Trimming cost V 4 bases and J 0 bases; bases outside gene matches: 6. The germline V gene has CDR1 SGHRS and CDR2 YFSETQ. This CDR3 is CASSPRTGMNTEAFF. In DNA, the CDR3 is TGCGCCAGCAGCCCAAGGACAGGTATGAACACTGAAGCTTTCTTT.

V is TRBV27 and J is TRBJ2-7; 9 nucleotides match TRBD2. This CDR3 region has 15 residues. V was pared by 5 bases and J by 4 bases, with 9 bases of the junction left unmatched. Germline values: CDR1 MNHEY, CDR2 SMNVEV (reference sequence). The CDR3: CASSPRTSEFYEQYF. The DNA of the CDR3 is TGTGCCAGCAGTCCCCGGACTAGCGAGTTTTACGAGCAGTACTTC.

V usage is TRBV7-2 and J usage is TRBJ2-5; TRBD1 might be the D (5 bases). Trimming removed 4 bases at V and 4 bases at J, with 16 bases between. The CDR3 runs 15 residues. Germline V gene sequence: CDR1 SGHTA, CDR2 FQGNSA. CDR3 region: CASSSLGRTGETQYF. The CDR3 DNA reads TGTGCCAGCAGCTCGCTCGGTAGAACAGGAGAGACCCAGTACTTC.

This clone showed up just once. The chain employs TRBV11-2 and TRBJ2-7; TRBD2 matches 7 bases. Germline CDR1 SGHAT, CDR2 FQNNGV. This CDR3 has 17 residues. J gave up 4 bases and V 5 bases, and 17 bases lay outside the gene matches. The CDR3 region has the DNA TGTGCCAGCAGCCTGCTCCCGGGAGGAGGGATTTTATACGAGCAGTACTTC. Translating it yields CASSLLPGGGILYEQYF. The full variable domain, in which reference TRBV11-2 and TRBJ2-7 provide the parts outside the CDR3, is EAGVAQSPRYKIIEKRQSVAFWCNPISGHATLYWYQQILGQGPKLLIQFQNNGVVDDSQLPKDRFSAERLKGVDSTLKIQPAKLEDSAVYLCASSLLPGGGILYEQYFGPGTRLTVT.

The chain couples TRBV28 to TRBJ2-5; a possible D gene is TRBD1 (6 bases). Trimming removed 8 bases from V and 7 bases from J, with 8 bases in between. The CDR3 totals 10 residues. CDR1 and CDR2 (germline): MDHEN, SYDVKM. In DNA form, the CDR3 reads TGTGCCAGCGGGGGCGGGACCCAGTACTTC. The encoded protein is CASGGGTQYF.

The chain employs TRBV18 and TRBJ2-3; D remains ambiguous. The CDR3 has 13 amino acids. Germline CDR1 is KGHSH and CDR2 is LQKENI. V shed 3 bases and J shed 1 base, with 5 bases lying between them. The CDR3 bases are TGTGCCAGCTCACCGGCGGGCACAGATACGCAGTATTTT. Protein: CASSPAGTDTQYF. The whole variable domain, filled in from reference TRBV18 and TRBJ2-3, reads NAGVMQNPRHLVRRRGQEARLRCSPMKGHSHVYWYRQLPEEGLKFMVYLQKENIIDESGMPKERFSAEFPKEGPSILRIQQVVRGDSAAYFCASSPAGTDTQYFGPGTRLTVL.

The chain is built from TRBV6-5 and TRBJ1-5, with D possibly matching TRBD1 (5 bases). CDR1 and CDR2 from the germline V gene are MNHEY and SVGAGI. V lost 4 bases to trimming and J lost 2 bases, with 12 bases between them. The CDR3 contains 15 residues. The CDR3 reads CASSFTGVGNQPQHF. In DNA, the CDR3 is TGTGCCAGCAGTTTCACAGGTGTAGGCAATCAGCCCCAGCATTTT.